Sequencing of this T cell receptor beta chain was carried out in a study of response to subunit inactivated influenza vaccine. MiXCR, applied by TCRdb to the RT-PCR reads, yields one record per CDR3 protein. The sample lists 490,000 or so distinct CDR3 sequences, 6% to 9% occurring once. Broader study findings: Every seasonal influenza vaccination brings in few new T cells, the authors suggested.

Note on this clonotype: Its antigen is unknown.

The receptor's source is a man aged 50-75 years who received an inactivated influenza vaccine. Specimen: PBMCs from blood, collected less than 30 months after vaccination.

CDR3 loop: CASSIRGNTEAFF. In DNA, the CDR3 is TGTGCCAGCAGTATAAGAGGGAACACTGAAGCTTTCTTT. The chain recombines TRBV6-2 or TRBV6-3 with TRBJ1-1; D is undetermined. The CDR3 length is 13 residues. Trimming stripped 5 bases from V and 1 base from J, with 8 bases between. Germline CDR1 reads MNHEY; CDR2 reads SVGEGT.